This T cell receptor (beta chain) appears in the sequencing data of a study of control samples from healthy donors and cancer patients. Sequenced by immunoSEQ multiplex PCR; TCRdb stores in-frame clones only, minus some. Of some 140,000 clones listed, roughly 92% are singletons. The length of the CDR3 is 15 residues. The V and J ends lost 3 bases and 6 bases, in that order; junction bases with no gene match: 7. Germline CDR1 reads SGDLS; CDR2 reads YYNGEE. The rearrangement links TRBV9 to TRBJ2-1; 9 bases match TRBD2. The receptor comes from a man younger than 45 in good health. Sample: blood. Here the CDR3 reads CASSGDGLAINEQFF. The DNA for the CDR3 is TGTGCCAGCAGCGGGGACGGACTAGCGATCAATGAGCAGTTCTTC.